The next 5 T cell receptor beta chains were all read from a single sample in a study of cytomegalovirus exposure and HLA in healthy donors. The PCR used 60 Vbeta and 13 Jbeta primers. This table comes from immunoSEQ multiplex PCR, and its TCRdb copy is limited to in-frame clones, with some not included. The sample has roughly 150,000 clones, under 85% seen once. Sequencing was done on a sample of PBMCs. The receptors originated from a man over 45 in good health and CMV-seropositive.

This clone was recorded a few times. This chain uses TRBV9 with TRBJ1-2; 9 bases map to TRBD1. V was pared by 3 bases and J by 4 bases, with 1 base of the junction left unmatched. The CDR3 has 13 amino acids. The germline V gene has CDR1 SGDLS and CDR2 YYNGEE. CDR3 region: CASSEGQGYGYTF. In nucleotides, the CDR3 is TGTGCCAGCAGCGAGGGACAGGGCTATGGCTACACCTTC. Together with reference TRBV9 and TRBJ1-2, the CDR3 gives the full variable domain: DSGVTQTPKHLITATGQRVTLRCSPRSGDLSVYWYQQSLDQGLQFLIQYYNGEERAKGNILERFSAQQFPDLHSELNLSSLELGDSALYFCASSEGQGYGYTFGSGTRLTVV.

The gene calls are TRBV13 and TRBJ2-5; D not resolved. Trimming cost V 4 bases and J 1 base, with 13 bases left between them. Per the germline V gene, CDR1 is PRHDT and CDR2 is FYEKMQ (reference sequence). The CDR3 extends over 15 amino acids. The CDR3 here is CASSYRRHSQETQYF. The CDR3 DNA follows: TGTGCCAGCAGCTACCGGCGACACAGCCAAGAGACCCAGTACTTC.

This clone was recorded only once. This chain joins TRBV28 and TRBJ2-1; D is unclear. CDR1 MDHEN and CDR2 SYDVKM come from the germline V gene. V lost 2 bases to trimming and J lost 0 bases, with 5 bases between them. The CDR3 is 14 amino acids. The DNA of the CDR3 is TGTGCCAGCAGTTTAGGTAGCTCCTACAATGAGCAGTTCTTC. It specifies CASSLGSSYNEQFF.

The CDR3 DNA follows: TGCAGCGTTTTTTCCCGTTTCCGTAGCGGAACCTCGGAGACCGGGGAGCTGTTTTTT. Translating gives CSVFSRFRSGTSETGELFF. The V call is TRBV29-1, the J call TRBJ2-2; possibly TRBD2 for D (6 bases). CDR1 is SQVTM, CDR2 ANQGSEA, per germline. This CDR3 has 19 amino acids. Trimming removed 5 bases at V and 5 bases at J, with 30 bases between.

The chain employs TRBV19 and TRBJ2-7; TRBD2 aligns across 9 bases. Germline CDR1 reads LNHDA; CDR2 reads SQIVND (reference sequence). J was trimmed by 3 bases and V by 5 bases; bases with no gene match: 11. The CDR3 is made up of 16 amino acids. The CDR3 coding sequence is TGTGCCAGTAGTGGTGGTCCCAGACTAGCGGTCTACGAGCAGTACTTC. Encoded protein: CASSGGPRLAVYEQYF. Drawing the rest from reference TRBV19 and TRBJ2-7, the complete variable domain is DGGITQSPKYLFRKEGQNVTLSCEQNLNHDAMYWYRQDPGQGLRLIYYSQIVNDFQKGDIAEGYSVSREKKESFPLTVTSAQKNPTAFYLCASSGGPRLAVYEQYFGPGTRLTVT.